These 17 T cell receptor beta chains came from one sample sequenced in a study of T cell responses to AZD1222 COVID-19 vaccine. The assay was immunoSEQ multiplex PCR, and TCRdb's table has in-frame clones only and misses some. The data show some 140,000 clones, nearly 90% seen once. Material: peripheral blood, obtained 28 days after the second AZD1222 dose. These receptors originate from an adult who received the AZD1222 COVID-19 vaccine.

The V and J genes are TRBV13 and TRBJ1-3, with D possibly matching TRBD1 (5 bases). Trimming left V 2 bases short and J 1 base short, with 12 bases between. The CDR3 length is 16 residues. Germline CDR1 and CDR2: PRHDT and FYEKMQ (reference sequence). The CDR3 DNA reads TGTGCCAGCAGCTTATTCCCAGGGTCATCTGGAAACACCATATATTTT. It specifies CASSLFPGSSGNTIYF.

The chain carries TRBV21-1 and TRBJ1-2. TRBV21-1 is noted as a pseudogene. The CDR3 sequence is 17 residues long. The CDR3 reads CASSKEEQGAPGYGYTF. As DNA, the CDR3 is TGTGCCAGCAGCAAAGAGGAGCAGGGAGCCCCTGGGTATGGCTACACCTTC.

V and J are TRBV30 and TRBJ1-5; TRBD1 is a possible D gene (5 bases). CDR3 length equals 13 residues. V gave up 1 base and J gave up 9 bases, with 13 bases separating them. Germline CDR1 is GTSNPN and CDR2 is SVGIG (reference sequence). This CDR3 is CAWSGTYDTPQHF. The CDR3 nucleotides are TGTGCCTGGAGTGGGACATACGACACGCCCCAGCATTTT.

J is TRBJ1-1 and V is TRBV6-5; D ambiguous. Germline V lookup: CDR1 MNHEY, CDR2 SVGAGI. Trimming cost V 6 bases and J 0 bases, with 8 bases left between them. The CDR3 loop spans 13 amino acids. DNA of the CDR3: TGTGCCAGCAGGCGGCCGGTGAACACTGAAGCTTTCTTT. This encodes CASRRPVNTEAFF.

J is TRBJ1-2 and V is TRBV12-3 or TRBV12-4; perhaps TRBD1 as D (5 bases). V lost 1 base, J lost 8 bases, and 11 bases lay in between. The CDR3 is 13 amino acids. In DNA form, the CDR3 reads TGTGCCAGCAGTTTAGGGCAGGGTTGGGGCTACACCTTC. This translates into CASSLGQGWGYTF.

The gene calls are TRBV5-1 and TRBJ1-4; D unresolved. Germline CDR1 and CDR2: SGHRS and YFSETQ. There are 17 residues in the CDR3. The V and J ends lost 4 bases and 0 bases respectively, with 16 bases between them. Written as DNA, the CDR3 is TGCGCCAGCAGCCGTAACATCGGAGGGTCAACTAATGAAAAACTGTTTTTT. As protein: CASSRNIGGSTNEKLFF.

The rearrangement uses TRBV19 and TRBJ1-2; D unresolved. CDR3 length: 15 amino acids. Trimming left V 6 bases short and J 3 bases short, with 17 bases between. The germline V gene encodes CDR1 LNHDA and CDR2 SQIVND (reference sequence). The CDR3 nucleotides are TGTGCCAGTAGCCGCGACCGAGGAGCCGACTATGGCTACACCTTC. Amino acid sequence: CASSRDRGADYGYTF.

The gene calls are TRBV13 and TRBJ2-7; D remains unclear. This CDR3 is 14 amino acids long. The V gene lost 0 bases and the J gene lost 4 bases, with 10 bases spanning the gap. Germline CDR1 and CDR2: PRHDT and FYEKMQ (reference sequence). CDR3 loop: CASSLGALVYEQYF. CDR3 sequence (DNA): TGTGCCAGCAGCTTAGGGGCTTTAGTTTACGAGCAGTACTTC.

The chain combines TRBV6-5 with TRBJ2-3, with D maybe TRBD2 (7 bases). Germline values: CDR1 MNHEY, CDR2 SVGAGI. Trimming cost V 2 bases and J 8 bases, with 20 bases left between them. The CDR3 length is 16 residues. The CDR3 here is CASSYRSGRGYSTQYF. CDR3 in DNA: TGTGCCAGCAGTTACAGGTCGGGGAGGGGGTATAGTACGCAGTATTTT.

The genes are TRBV11-2 and TRBJ2-3, with TRBD2 matching over 8 bases. With 1 base clipped from V and 2 bases from J, the junction kept 2 bases outside the gene matches. The germline V gene encodes CDR1 SGHAT and CDR2 FQNNGV. CDR3 length: 15 residues. CDR3 sequence: CASSLAGGYTDTQYF. DNA of the CDR3: TGTGCCAGCAGCTTAGCGGGGGGGTACACAGATACGCAGTATTTT. Variable domain in full (rest from reference TRBV11-2 and TRBJ2-3): EAGVAQSPRYKIIEKRQSVAFWCNPISGHATLYWYQQILGQGPKLLIQFQNNGVVDDSQLPKDRFSAERLKGVDSTLKIQPAKLEDSAVYLCASSLAGGYTDTQYFGPGTRLTVL.

This clone has a handful of counts. The CDR3: CASSFSQGNEQFF. The CDR3 region has the DNA TGTGCCAGCAGCTTCAGTCAGGGGAATGAGCAGTTCTTC. The chain combines TRBV11-3 with TRBJ2-1, with a tentative D call TRBD1 (6 bases). V was cut by 3 bases and J by 7 bases, with 10 bases left in between. CDR3 size: 13 residues. Germline V gene lookup returns CDR1 SGHNT and CDR2 YENEEA.

CDR3 in amino acids: CASSPNPGPSSYEQYF. The CDR3 DNA follows: TGTGCCAGCAGCCCCAACCCGGGGCCCAGCTCCTACGAGCAGTACTTC. V is TRBV9 and J is TRBJ2-7; D is possibly TRBD1 or TRBD2 (5 bases each). Between the trimmed V and J ends, which lost 4 bases and 0 bases, there was a span of 17 bases. This CDR3 has 16 amino acids. Germline CDR1 and CDR2: SGDLS and YYNGEE.

The V and J genes are TRBV19 and TRBJ1-2; no definite D call. Per the germline V gene, CDR1 is LNHDA and CDR2 is SQIVND (reference sequence). This CDR3 region has 12 residues. The V end was cut by 1 base, the J end by 7 bases, with 7 bases between. Here the CDR3 reads CASSIGESGYTF. The CDR3 DNA reads as TGTGCCAGTAGTATAGGCGAGAGTGGCTACACCTTC. The variable domain in full, completed from reference TRBV19 and TRBJ1-2, reads DGGITQSPKYLFRKEGQNVTLSCEQNLNHDAMYWYRQDPGQGLRLIYYSQIVNDFQKGDIAEGYSVSREKKESFPLTVTSAQKNPTAFYLCASSIGESGYTFGSGTRLTVV.

This rearrangement joins TRBV30 to TRBJ1-2, with D unclear. The V gene's germline CDR1 is GTSNPN and CDR2 SVGIG (reference sequence). V was pared by 4 bases and J by 6 bases, with 15 bases between. The CDR3 spans 13 residues. CDR3 DNA sequence: TGTGCCTGGACTGTGGCAAGCTTCAATGGCTACACCTTC. The encoded protein is CAWTVASFNGYTF.

The genes are TRBV6-2 or TRBV6-3 and TRBJ1-2; TRBD1 agrees at 7 bases. The trim removed 6 bases at V and 7 bases at J, leaving 8 bases unmatched. The germline V gene has CDR1 MNHEY and CDR2 SVGEGT. The CDR3 covers 13 residues. The CDR3 DNA reads as TGTGCCAGCAGCCAAGACAGGGTCGGTGGCTACACCTTC. Translation: CASSQDRVGGYTF.

This chain links TRBV5-1 with TRBJ1-3; no clear D gene. V was clipped by 1 base and J by 0 bases, with 8 bases between them. This CDR3 has 15 residues. Germline CDR1 reads SGHRS; CDR2 reads YFSETQ. CDR3 region: CASSLTGRSGNTIYF. The CDR3 coding sequence is TGCGCCAGCAGCTTGACGGGCCGCTCTGGAAACACCATATATTTT. The entire variable domain, with the rest obtained from reference TRBV5-1 and TRBJ1-3, is as follows: KAGVTQTPRYLIKTRGQQVTLSCSPISGHRSVSWYQQTPGQGLQFLFEYFSETQRNKGNFPGRFSGRQFSNSRSEMNVSTLELGDSALYLCASSLTGRSGNTIYFGEGSWLTVV.

The V and J genes are TRBV18 and TRBJ2-1, with D maybe TRBD2 (5 bases). The CDR3 runs to 13 residues. V was clipped by 2 bases and J by 9 bases, with 11 bases between them. The germline gives CDR1 KGHSH, CDR2 LQKENI. DNA of the CDR3: TGTGCCAGCTCACCAGGGGTAGCGAGTGAGCAGTTCTTC. Translation: CASSPGVASEQFF.